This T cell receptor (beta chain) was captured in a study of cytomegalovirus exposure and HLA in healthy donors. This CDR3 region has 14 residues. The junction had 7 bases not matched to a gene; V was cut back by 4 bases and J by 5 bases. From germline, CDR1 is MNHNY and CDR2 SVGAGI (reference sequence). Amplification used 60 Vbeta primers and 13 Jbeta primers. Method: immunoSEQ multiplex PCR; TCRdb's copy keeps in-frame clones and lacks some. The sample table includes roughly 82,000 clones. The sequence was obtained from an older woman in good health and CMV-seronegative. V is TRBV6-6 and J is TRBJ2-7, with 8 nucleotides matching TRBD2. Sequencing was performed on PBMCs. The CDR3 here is CASSFPTSVNEQYF. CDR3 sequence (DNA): TGTGCCAGCAGTTTCCCGACTAGCGTCAACGAGCAGTACTTC.